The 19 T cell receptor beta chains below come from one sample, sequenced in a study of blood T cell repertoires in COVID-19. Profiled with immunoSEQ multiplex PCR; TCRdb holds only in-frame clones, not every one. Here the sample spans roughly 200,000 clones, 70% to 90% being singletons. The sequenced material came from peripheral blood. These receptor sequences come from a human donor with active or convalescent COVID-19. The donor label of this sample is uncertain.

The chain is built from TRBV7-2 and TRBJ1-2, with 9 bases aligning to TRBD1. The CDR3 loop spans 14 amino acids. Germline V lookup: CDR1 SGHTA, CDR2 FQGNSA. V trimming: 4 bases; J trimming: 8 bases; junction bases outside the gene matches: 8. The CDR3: CASSSNGDRAGYTF. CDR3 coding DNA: TGTGCCAGCAGCTCTAACGGGGACAGGGCGGGCTACACCTTC.

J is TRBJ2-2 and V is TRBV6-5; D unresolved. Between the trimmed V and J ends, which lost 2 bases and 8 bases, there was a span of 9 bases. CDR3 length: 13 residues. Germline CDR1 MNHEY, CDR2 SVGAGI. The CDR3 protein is CASSYRRLGELFF. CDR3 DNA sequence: TGTGCCAGCAGTTACCGGCGGTTAGGGGAGCTGTTTTTT.

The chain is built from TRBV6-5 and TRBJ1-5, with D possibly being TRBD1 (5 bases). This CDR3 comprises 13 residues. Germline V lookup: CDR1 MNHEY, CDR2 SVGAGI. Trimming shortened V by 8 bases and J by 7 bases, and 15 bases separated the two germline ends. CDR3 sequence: CASGAGIGQPQHF. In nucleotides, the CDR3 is TGTGCCAGCGGGGCAGGAATAGGGCAGCCCCAGCATTTT.

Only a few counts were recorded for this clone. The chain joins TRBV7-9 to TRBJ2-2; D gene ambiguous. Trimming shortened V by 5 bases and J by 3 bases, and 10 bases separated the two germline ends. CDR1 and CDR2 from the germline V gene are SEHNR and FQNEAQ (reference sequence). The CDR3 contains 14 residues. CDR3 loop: CASSHRSDTGELFF. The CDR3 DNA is TGTGCCAGCAGCCACAGATCAGACACCGGGGAGCTGTTTTTT. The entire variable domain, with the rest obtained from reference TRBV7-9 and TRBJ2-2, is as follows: DTGVSQNPRHKITKRGQNVTFRCDPISEHNRLYWYRQTLGQGPEFLTYFQNEAQLEKSRLLSDRFSAERPKGSFSTLEIQRTEQGDSAMYLCASSHRSDTGELFFGEGSRLTVL.

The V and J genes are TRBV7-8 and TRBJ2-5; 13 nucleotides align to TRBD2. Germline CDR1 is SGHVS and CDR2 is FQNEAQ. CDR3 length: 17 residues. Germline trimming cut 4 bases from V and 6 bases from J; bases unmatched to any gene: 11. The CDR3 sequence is CASSSPSGTSGTKTQYF. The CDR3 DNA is TGTGCCAGCAGCTCCCCTTCTGGGACTAGCGGGACAAAGACCCAGTACTTC. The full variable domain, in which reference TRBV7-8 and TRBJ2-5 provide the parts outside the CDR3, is GAGVSQSPRYKVAKRGQDVALRCDPISGHVSLFWYQQALGQGPEFLTYFQNEAQLDKSGLPSDRFFAERPEGSVSTLKIQRTQQEDSAVYLCASSSPSGTSGTKTQYFGPGTRLLVL.

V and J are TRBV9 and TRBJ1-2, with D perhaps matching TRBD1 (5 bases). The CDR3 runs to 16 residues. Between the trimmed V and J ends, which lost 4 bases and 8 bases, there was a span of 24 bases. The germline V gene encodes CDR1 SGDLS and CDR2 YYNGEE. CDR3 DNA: TGTGCCAGCAGCCCCGTCGCAGGGTCAAAGTCCTACGGCTACACCTTC. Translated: CASSPVAGSKSYGYTF.

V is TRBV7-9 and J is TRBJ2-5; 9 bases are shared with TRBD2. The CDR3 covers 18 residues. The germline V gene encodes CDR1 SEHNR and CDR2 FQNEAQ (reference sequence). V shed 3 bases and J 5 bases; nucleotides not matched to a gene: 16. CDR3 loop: CASSFLVGLAGWGETQYF. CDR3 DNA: TGTGCCAGCAGCTTCCTTGTGGGCCTAGCGGGATGGGGGGAGACCCAGTACTTC.

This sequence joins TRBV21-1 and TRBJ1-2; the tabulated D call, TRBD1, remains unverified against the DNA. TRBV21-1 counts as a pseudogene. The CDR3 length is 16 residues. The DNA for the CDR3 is TGTGCCAGCAGCAAACTCCAGGGTGTTTACTACTATGGCTACACCTTC. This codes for CASSKLQGVYYYGYTF.

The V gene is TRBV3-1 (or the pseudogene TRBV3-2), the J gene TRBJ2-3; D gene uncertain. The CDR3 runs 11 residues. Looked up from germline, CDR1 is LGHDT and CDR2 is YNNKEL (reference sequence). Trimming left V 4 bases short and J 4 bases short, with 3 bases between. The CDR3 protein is CASSLSDTQYF. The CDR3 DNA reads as TGTGCCAGCAGCCTCTCAGATACGCAGTATTTT.

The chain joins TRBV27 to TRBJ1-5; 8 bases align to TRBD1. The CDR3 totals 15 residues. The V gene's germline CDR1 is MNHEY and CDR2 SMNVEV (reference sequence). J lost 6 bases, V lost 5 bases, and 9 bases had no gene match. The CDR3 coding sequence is TGTGCCAGCAGTCCCCGCGGACAGGGTAGTCAGCCCCAGCATTTT. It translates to CASSPRGQGSQPQHF.

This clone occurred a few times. Here the CDR3 reads CASSQTPGQGQQKAKNIQYF. CDR3 coding DNA: TGCGCCAGCAGCCAGACACCGGGACAGGGGCAGCAAAAAGCCAAAAACATTCAGTACTTC. This chain links TRBV4-1 with TRBJ2-4, with TRBD1 identical over 10 bases. V lost 3 bases, J lost 0 bases, and 14 bases stayed unmatched. Germline V gives CDR1 MGHRA, CDR2 YSYEKL. The CDR3 runs 20 residues.

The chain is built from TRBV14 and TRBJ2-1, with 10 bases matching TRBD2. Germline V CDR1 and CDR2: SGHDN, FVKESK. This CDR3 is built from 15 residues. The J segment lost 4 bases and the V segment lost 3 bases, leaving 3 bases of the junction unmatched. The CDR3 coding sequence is TGTGCCAGCAGCCAGGTAGCGGGAGGTTACAATGAGCAGTTCTTC. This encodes CASSQVAGGYNEQFF.

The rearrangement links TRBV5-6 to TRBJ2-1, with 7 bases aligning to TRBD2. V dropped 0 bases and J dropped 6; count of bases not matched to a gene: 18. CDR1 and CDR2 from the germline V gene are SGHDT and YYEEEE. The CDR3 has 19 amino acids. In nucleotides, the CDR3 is TGTGCCAGCAGCTTGGACGCAATGGGGGGGTTTGGCCACAGCAATGAGCAGTTCTTC. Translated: CASSLDAMGGFGHSNEQFF.

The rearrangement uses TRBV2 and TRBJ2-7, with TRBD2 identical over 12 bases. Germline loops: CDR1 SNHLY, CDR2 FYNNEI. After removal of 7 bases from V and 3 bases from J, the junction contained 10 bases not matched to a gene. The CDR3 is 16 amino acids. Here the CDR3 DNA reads TGTGCCAGCATTCCCGGGACTAGCGGGCCTTTCTACGAGCAGTACTTC. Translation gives CASIPGTSGPFYEQYF. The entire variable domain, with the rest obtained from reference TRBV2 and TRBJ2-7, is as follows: EPEVTQTPSHQVTQMGQEVILRCVPISNHLYFYWYRQILGQKVEFLVSFYNNEISEKSEIFDDQFSVERPDGSNFTLKIRSTKLEDSAMYFCASIPGTSGPFYEQYFGPGTRLTVT.

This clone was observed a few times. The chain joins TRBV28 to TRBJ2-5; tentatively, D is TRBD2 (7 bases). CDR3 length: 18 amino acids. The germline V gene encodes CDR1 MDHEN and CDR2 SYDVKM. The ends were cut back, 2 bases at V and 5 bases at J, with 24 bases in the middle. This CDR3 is CASSLPKGSGGPHETQYF. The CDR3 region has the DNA TGTGCCAGCAGTTTACCCAAGGGGTCGGGGGGCCCCCATGAGACCCAGTACTTC.

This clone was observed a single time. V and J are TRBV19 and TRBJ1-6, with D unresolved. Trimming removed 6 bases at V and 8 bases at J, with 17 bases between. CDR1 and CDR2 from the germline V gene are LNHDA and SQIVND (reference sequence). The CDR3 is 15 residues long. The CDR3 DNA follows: TGTGCCAGTAGGAACCGGGAATGGGTTGATTCACCCCTCCACTTT. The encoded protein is CASRNREWVDSPLHF.

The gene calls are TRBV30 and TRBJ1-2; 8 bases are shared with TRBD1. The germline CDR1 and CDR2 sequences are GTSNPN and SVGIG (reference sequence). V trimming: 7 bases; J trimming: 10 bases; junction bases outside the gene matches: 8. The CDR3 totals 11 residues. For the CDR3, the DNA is TGTGCCTTCACGGACAGGGTATTCTACACCTTC. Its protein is CAFTDRVFYTF.

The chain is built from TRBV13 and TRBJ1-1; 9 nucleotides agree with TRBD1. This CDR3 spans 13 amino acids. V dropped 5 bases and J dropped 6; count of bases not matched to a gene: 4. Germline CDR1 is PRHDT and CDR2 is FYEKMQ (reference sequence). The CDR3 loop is CASSGDRASEAFF. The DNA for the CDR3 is TGTGCCAGCAGCGGGGACAGGGCTTCTGAAGCTTTCTTT. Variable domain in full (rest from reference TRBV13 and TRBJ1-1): AAGVIQSPRHLIKEKRETATLKCYPIPRHDTVYWYQQGPGQDPQFLISFYEKMQSDKGSIPDRFSAQQFSDYHSELNMSSLELGDSALYFCASSGDRASEAFFGQGTRLTVV.

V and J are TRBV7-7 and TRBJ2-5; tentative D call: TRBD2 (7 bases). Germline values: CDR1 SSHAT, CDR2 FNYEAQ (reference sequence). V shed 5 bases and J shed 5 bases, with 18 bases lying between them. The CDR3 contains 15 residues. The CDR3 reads CASSGPTGGAETQYF. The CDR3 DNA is TGTGCCAGCAGCGGCCCCACGGGGGGCGCGGAGACCCAGTACTTC. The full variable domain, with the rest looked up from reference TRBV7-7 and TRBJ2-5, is GAGVSQSPRYKVTKRGQDVTLRCDPISSHATLYWYQQALGQGPEFLTYFNYEAQPDKSGLPSDRFSAERPEGSISTLTIQRTEQRDSAMYRCASSGPTGGAETQYFGPGTRLLVL.